This entry is about one TCR beta chain. This sample stems from a study of blood T cell repertoires in COVID-19. The wider study: There were acute and convalescent COVID-19 samples, and they came from the United States, Italy and Spain. The cDNA or gDNA used as material had been derived from T cells, B-cell-depleted T cells, or PBMCs.

As handled by the study authors: Amplification with reference gene primers provided the estimates of nucleated cell counts. Some clones are missing from TCRdb's copy, which holds only in-frame ones; the method was immunoSEQ multiplex PCR. That table is the source of V, J and clone size, and D and trimming were worked out from the DNA. This sample yields just over 90,000 clones, of which 75% to 90% are seen a single time; around 20% belongs to the top ten. Germline V lookup: CDR1 KGHSH, CDR2 LQKENI. This CDR3 contains 15 residues. With 4 bases removed from V and 0 bases from J, the gap between germline ends came to 12 bases.

Specimen: peripheral blood. The receptor was derived from a woman at least 80 years old with acute or convalescent COVID-19. The rearrangement uses TRBV18 and TRBJ1-1; maybe TRBD1 (6 bases). In nucleotides, the CDR3 is TGTGCCAGCTCACTGGGGGGGGCTATGAACACTGAAGCTTTCTTT. Translated: CASSLGGAMNTEAFF. Full variable domain (remainder filled in from reference TRBV18 and TRBJ1-1): NAGVMQNPRHLVRRRGQEARLRCSPMKGHSHVYWYRQLPEEGLKFMVYLQKENIIDESGMPKERFSAEFPKEGPSILRIQQVVRGDSAAYFCASSLGGAMNTEAFFGQGTRLTVV.